Each of the 3 T cell receptor beta chains below was sequenced from the same sample in a study of cytomegalovirus exposure and HLA in healthy donors (dated by TCRdb to the late 2010s). Libraries were prepared through the immunoSEQ multiplex PCR assay. A mixture of 60 forward primers for TCR Vbeta segments and 13 reverse primers for TCR Jbeta segments was used in the multiplex PCR. TCRdb re-hosts the immuneACCESS table, in-frame sequences only. Its copies lack some clones; in the studies checked, an unresolved V gene accounts for under half of them, and the cause for the rest is not known. The sample yields more than 150,000 clones; approximately 84% were counted once. The ten top clones hold around 6% of the sample. Input material: PBMCs. These receptors were obtained from a woman aged 30 to 39 in good health and CMV-seropositive.

As regards this clone: Other nucleotide sequences from this sample produce the same CDR3. This chain links TRBV9 with TRBJ1-1, with D perhaps TRBD1 (5 bases). This CDR3 has 14 residues. The germline CDR1 and CDR2 sequences are SGDLS and YYNGEE. V was trimmed by 2 bases and J by 1 base, leaving 9 bases between them. The DNA for the CDR3 is TGTGCCAGCAGCGTCGTAGGGGCGAACACTGAAGCTTTCTTT. The encoded protein is CASSVVGANTEAFF.

The V gene is TRBV27, the J gene TRBJ1-5, with 9 bases matching TRBD1. Trimming at V came to 5 bases and at J to 2 bases, leaving 4 bases not matched to a gene. This CDR3 is built from 15 residues. Germline CDR1 reads MNHEY; CDR2 reads SMNVEV (reference sequence). The CDR3 bases are TGTGCCAGCAGTACAGGGGGCAAGGGCAATCAGCCCCAGCATTTT. Translating gives CASSTGGKGNQPQHF.

CDR3 protein: CASSLRDPGIRGSNSPLHF. The CDR3 nucleotides are TGTGCCAGCAGCCTCCGGGACCCCGGCATCAGGGGGTCTAATTCACCCCTCCACTTT. The chain links TRBV7-9 to TRBJ1-6, with TRBD1 matching over 7 bases. Trimming removed 5 bases from V and 6 bases from J; junction bases left unmatched: 19. This CDR3 contains 19 residues. CDR1 is SEHNR, CDR2 FQNEAQ, per germline (reference sequence).